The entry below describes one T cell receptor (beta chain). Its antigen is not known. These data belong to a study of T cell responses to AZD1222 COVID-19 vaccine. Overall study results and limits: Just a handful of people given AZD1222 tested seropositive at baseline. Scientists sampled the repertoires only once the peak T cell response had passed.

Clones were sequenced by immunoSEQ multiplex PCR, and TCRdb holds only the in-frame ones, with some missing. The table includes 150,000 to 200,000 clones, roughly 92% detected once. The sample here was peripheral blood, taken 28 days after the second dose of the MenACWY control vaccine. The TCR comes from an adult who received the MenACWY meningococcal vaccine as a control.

In nucleotides, the CDR3 is TGTGCCATCAGGGCGGTCGGGACCGCAAACATTCAGTACTTC. Translation gives CAIRAVGTANIQYF. V usage is TRBV10-3 and J usage is TRBJ2-4, with D perhaps assigned TRBD1 or TRBD2 (5 bases each). The ends were cut back, 6 bases at V and 6 bases at J, with 15 bases in the middle. This CDR3 has 14 residues. From germline, CDR1 is ENHRY and CDR2 SYGVKD.